This record looks at one TCR beta chain sequence and its context. Clones were sequenced by immunoSEQ multiplex PCR, and TCRdb holds only the in-frame ones, with some missing. This table holds 150,000 to 190,000 clones, about 86% found once. The data stem from a study of blood T cell repertoires in COVID-19. Across the study: The samples span acute and convalescent COVID-19 from the United States, Italy and Spain.

Participants spanned ages about 18 to 95 years and resided in fewer than 30 US areas. Cohort placement rested on clinical history that participants reported themselves. Recovered status in Cohort 3 required two negative PCRs, clearance, or symptom resolution. Germline V gene data show CDR1 as ENHRY and CDR2 as SYGVKD. This CDR3 is 15 amino acids long. V dropped 3 bases and J dropped 5; count of bases not matched to a gene: 10. The sample taken for sequencing was PBMCs or T cells enriched from blood (not recorded which). The rearrangement joins TRBV10-3 to TRBJ2-7; 7 bases are shared with TRBD1. The sequence derives from a man aged 50-59 years who had recovered from COVID-19. CDR3 coding DNA: TGTGCCATCAGTGAAGGGTCGGGACAGACTAACGAGCAGTACTTC. Amino acids: CAISEGSGQTNEQYF.